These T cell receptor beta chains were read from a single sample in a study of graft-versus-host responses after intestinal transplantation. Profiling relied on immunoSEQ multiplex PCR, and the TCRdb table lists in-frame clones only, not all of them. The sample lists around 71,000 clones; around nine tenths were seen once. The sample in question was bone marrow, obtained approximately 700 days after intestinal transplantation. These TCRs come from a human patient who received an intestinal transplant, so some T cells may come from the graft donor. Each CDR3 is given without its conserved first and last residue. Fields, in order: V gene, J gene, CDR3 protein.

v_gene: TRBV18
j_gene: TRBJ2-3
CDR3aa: ASSPGTDTQY

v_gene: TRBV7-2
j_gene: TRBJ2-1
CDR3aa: ASSLARTGSYNEQF

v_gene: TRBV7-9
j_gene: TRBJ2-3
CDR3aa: ASSFPLAGGPSTDTQY

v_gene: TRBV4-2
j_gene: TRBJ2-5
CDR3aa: ASSQPGTLQETQY

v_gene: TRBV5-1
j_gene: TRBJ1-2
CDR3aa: ASSLNQVKGYGYT

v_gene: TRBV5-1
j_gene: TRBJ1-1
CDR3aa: ASSLGQGSTEAF

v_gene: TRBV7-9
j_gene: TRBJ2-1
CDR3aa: ASSFPGQGGNEQF

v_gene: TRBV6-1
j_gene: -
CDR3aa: ASREGLQPYYEQY

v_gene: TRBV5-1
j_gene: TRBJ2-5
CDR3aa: ASSLRTSGGLETQY

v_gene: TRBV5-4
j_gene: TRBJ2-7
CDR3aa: ASSLFHKGYEQY

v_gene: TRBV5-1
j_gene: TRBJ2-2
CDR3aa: ASSLTGAAGELF

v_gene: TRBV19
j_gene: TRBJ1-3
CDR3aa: ASSGLGVLSGNTIY

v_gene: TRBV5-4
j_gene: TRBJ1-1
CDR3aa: ASSYRQAGASTEAF

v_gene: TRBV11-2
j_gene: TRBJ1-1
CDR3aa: ASSPRWQNTEAF

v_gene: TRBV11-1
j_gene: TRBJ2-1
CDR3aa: ASSLWRAMGRPYNEQF

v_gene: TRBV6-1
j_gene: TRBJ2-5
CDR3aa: ASMSGGPFKETQY

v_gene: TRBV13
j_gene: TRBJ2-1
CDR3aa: ASSLGGAWNEQF

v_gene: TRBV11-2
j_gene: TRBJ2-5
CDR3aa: ASSLGGGETQY

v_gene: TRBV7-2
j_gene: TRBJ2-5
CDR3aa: ASSSGTTSFRETQY

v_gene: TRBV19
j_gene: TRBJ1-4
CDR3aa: ASSHGDRGHGGEKLF

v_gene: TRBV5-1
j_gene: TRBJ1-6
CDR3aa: ASSLTGSSYNSPLH

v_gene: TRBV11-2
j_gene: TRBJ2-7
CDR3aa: ASSLGQVSSYEQY

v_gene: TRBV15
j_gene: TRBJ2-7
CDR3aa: ATSRERGRDEQY

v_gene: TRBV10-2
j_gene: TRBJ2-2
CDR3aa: ASSEPEAGELF

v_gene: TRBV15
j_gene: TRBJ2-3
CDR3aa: ATSREASGSPDTQY

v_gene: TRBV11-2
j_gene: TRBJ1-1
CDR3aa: ASSSLPGTVNTEAF

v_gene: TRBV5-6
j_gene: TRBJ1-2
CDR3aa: ASSPRTVGSYGYT

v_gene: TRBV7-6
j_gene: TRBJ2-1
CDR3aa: ASSSPTSGKRDNEQF